This TCR beta chain derives from a study of T cells in Graves' hyperthyroidism and ophthalmopathy. Study findings and constraints: Blood also held most thyroid clonotypes expanded beyond 0.001.

The CDR3 is made up of 14 amino acids. Germline CDR1 SNHLY, CDR2 FYNNEI. V was pared by 7 bases and J by 5 bases, with 17 bases between. TCR beta CDR3 sequences were amplified from RNA transcripts. With the HTBI primer set, the TCR CDR3 went through a first round of RT-PCR. MiXCR was run by TCRdb on the multiplex PCR reads, yielding one entry per CDR3 protein. The sample holds fewer than 450,000 distinct CDR3 sequences; about 15% are singletons and the top ten take approximately 35%. There are many counts of this clonotype. Its antigen remains unknown. V is TRBV2 and J is TRBJ2-5; perhaps TRBD2 as D (6 bases). This clonotype was sampled from a woman aged 25 to 39 with Graves' hyperthyroidism that later progressed to Graves' ophthalmopathy. Input material: blood. The CDR3 loop reads CASKAEGGVETQYF. For the CDR3, the DNA is TGTGCCAGCAAGGCGGAGGGAGGAGTGGAGACCCAGTACTTC.